The clone carrying this T cell receptor (beta chain) has ten or more counts. Its antigen is not known. Using RNA transcripts, the TCR beta CDR3 regions were amplified. Following a first-round RT-PCR that used HTBI primers, a second-round multiplex PCR was carried out. From the multiplex PCR reads, TCRdb called clonotypes with MiXCR, one entry per CDR3 protein. Counted here are roughly 410,000 distinct CDR3 sequences, over 15% occurring once; the ten biggest clones make up roughly 7%. A diagnosis was made from clinical symptoms together with serum thyroxine, TRAb, thyroid ultrasound and orbital computed tomography. The sample originates from a study of Graves' ophthalmopathy and Graves' hyperthyroidism. Study in general: Peripheral blood was obtained at first diagnosis, ahead of any treatment. Findings and limits, study-wide: Blood also held most thyroid clonotypes expanded above 0.001 frequency.

The CDR3 consists of 13 residues. Trimming cost V 6 bases and J 12 bases, with 17 bases left between them. The sequencing sample was made of peripheral blood. This clonotype was obtained from a woman aged 18-29 years with stable Graves' hyperthyroidism. V gene TRBV12-3 or TRBV12-4 combines with J gene TRBJ2-2, with D perhaps TRBD1 or TRBD2 (5 bases each). This CDR3 reads CASRKDGARKLFF. The CDR3 DNA reads TGTGCCAGCAGGAAGGACGGGGCCAGGAAGCTGTTTTTT.